Listed below are T cell receptor beta chains from one sample, sequenced in a study of T cells in Graves' hyperthyroidism and ophthalmopathy. TCRdb re-analysed the multiplex PCR reads in MiXCR, keeping a single row per CDR3 protein. Of 45,000 to 55,000 distinct CDR3 sequences listed, less than 65% are singletons. The sample was peripheral blood or thyroid tissue (not recorded which). Receptor source: a man younger than 35 with Graves' hyperthyroidism. Both conserved end residues are part of each CDR3. The D gene is left open where the match is weak. Clone size is given for some rows only: seen once, a few or many times, or a class if the clone is expanded.

j_call,v_call,clone_size,d_call,cdr3_nt,cdr3_aa
TRBJ1-6,TRBV14,.,.,TGTGCCAGCAGCCAAGGAGCGGGGAATTCACCCCTCCACTTT,CASSQGAGNSPLHF
TRBJ2-6,TRBV2,few,TRBD2,TGTGCCAGCAGTGAAGCTGTAGGACTAGGATCCAGGGCCAACGTCCTGACTTTC,CASSEAVGLGSRANVLTF
TRBJ2-7,TRBV6-5,.,.,TGTGCCAGCAGTTACTCCCCTAGCAGCTCCTCCTACGAGCAGTACTTC,CASSYSPSSSSYEQYF
TRBJ1-5,TRBV15,once,.,TGTGCCACCAGCAGAGGGGACCTATATAGCAATCAGCCCCAGCATTTT,CATSRGDLYSNQPQHF
TRBJ1-6,TRBV5-6,many,.,TGTGCCAGCAGCTTGGCCACCGGGACCTCCTATAATTCACCCCTCCACTTT,CASSLATGTSYNSPLHF
TRBJ2-5,TRBV20-1,many,.,.,CSARLQLAGGILAQYF
TRBJ1-2,TRBV29-1,.,.,TGCAGCGTTGTTCCCATGGGAGGATATGGCTACACCTTC,CSVVPMGGYGYTF
TRBJ1-5,TRBV6-5,many,.,TGTGCCAGCAACCCCTCGAGGGACCCCCTTAGCAATCAGCCCCAGCATTTT,CASNPSRDPLSNQPQHF
TRBJ2-3,TRBV7-2,many,.,TGTGCCAGCAGCTTTTGGGGTTTTTGGACAGATACGCAGTATTTT,CASSFWGFWTDTQYF
TRBJ2-7,TRBV7-2,.,TRBD1,TGTGCCAGCAGCTTAAAGGGGGCAGGGGGAGAGCAGTACTTC,CASSLKGAGGEQYF
TRBJ2-7,TRBV7-9,.,TRBD2,TGCGCCAGCAGCCCCATCGTGGGACTAATCTACGAGCAGTACTTC,CASSPIVGLIYEQYF
TRBJ2-2,TRBV6-6,.,TRBD1,TGTGCCAGCAGTTACCAGGGACAGGGGACCGGGGAGCTGTTTTTT,CASSYQGQGTGELFF
TRBJ2-7,TRBV3-1,.,TRBD1,TGTGCCAGCAGCCCAGGACAGGGACACTACGAGCAGTACTTC,CASSPGQGHYEQYF
TRBJ2-2,TRBV12-3/TRBV12-4,many,.,TGTGCCAGCAGTTTTGTTGCCGGGGAGCTGTTTTTT,CASSFVAGELFF
TRBJ2-7,TRBV7-9,.,.,TGTGCCAGCAGTCAAACTTATACCTACGAGCAGTACTTC,CASSQTYTYEQYF
TRBJ2-5,TRBV5-1,.,TRBD2,TGCGCCAGCAGGACTAGCGGGACCGGGGAGCTGCGGGCGGAGACCCAGTACTTC,CASRTSGTGELRAETQYF
TRBJ1-6,TRBV10-2,.,.,TGCGCCAGCAGTGCCGGGGGGTCAGTGCGTTCACCCCTCCACTTT,CASSAGGSVRSPLHF
TRBJ2-2,TRBV7-9,.,TRBD1,TGTGCCAGCAGCTTTACAGGGGGCAGGGTCACCGGGGAGCTGTTTTTT,CASSFTGGRVTGELFF
TRBJ1-1,TRBV6-2/TRBV6-3,many,.,TGTGCCAGCAGTTACTCTTACCGGAACACTGAAGCTTTCTTT,CASSYSYRNTEAFF
TRBJ1-1,TRBV15,many,TRBD1,TGTGCCACCAGCACCTCGCCCGGGACAGGGAATCTTAGGACTGAAGCTTTCTTT,CATSTSPGTGNLRTEAFF
TRBJ2-5,TRBV20-1,many,.,TGCAGTGCTCTCCCCCGGGGCTGGGAGACCCAGTACTTC,CSALPRGWETQYF
TRBJ2-7,TRBV29-1,.,.,TGCAGCGTTGAGGGCAGCACCTCCTACGAGCAGTACTTC,CSVEGSTSYEQYF
TRBJ2-3,TRBV5-8,few,.,TGTGCCAGCAGCCCAGAAGGGGCTAGGGGGGAGGATACGCAGTATTTT,CASSPEGARGEDTQYF
TRBJ1-1,TRBV7-9,.,.,TGTGCCAGCAGCGTAGGGTCGGGTCTTTCCGAAGCTTTCTTT,CASSVGSGLSEAFF
TRBJ1-2,TRBV10-2,.,TRBD1,TGCGCCGGCACAGGGGCTCAAGCAAGCTATGGCTACACCTTC,CAGTGAQASYGYTF
TRBJ1-5,TRBV20-1,many,TRBD1,TGCAGTGCTAGTCTCGGGACAGGGTTCAATCAGCCCCAGCATTTT,CSASLGTGFNQPQHF
TRBJ1-3,TRBV3-1,many,.,TGTGCCAGCAGCCAGAGCCCGCAGGGTTCTGGAAACACCATATATTTT,CASSQSPQGSGNTIYF
TRBJ2-7,TRBV7-2,medium-sized,.,TGTGCCAGCAGCTTACTCGGCGGGCCCCGGGGCGAGCAGTACTTC,CASSLLGGPRGEQYF
TRBJ2-7,TRBV28,few,TRBD2,TGTGCCAGCAGTTTAGTGGCGGGAGGGCTTCCTTTCACCTACGAGCAGTACTTC,CASSLVAGGLPFTYEQYF
TRBJ1-5,TRBV7-8,many,.,TGTGCCAGCAGCTTACCACGGGTGCCGGGGGCTGGCAATCAGCCCCAGCATTTT,CASSLPRVPGAGNQPQHF
TRBJ2-7,TRBV30,.,TRBD1,TGTGCCTGGACTGGGAAGGGGGCTTCTAACGAGCAGTACTTC,CAWTGKGASNEQYF
TRBJ1-2,TRBV29-1,many,.,TGCAGCGTTGAAAGGAGGAATGGCTACACCTTC,CSVERRNGYTF